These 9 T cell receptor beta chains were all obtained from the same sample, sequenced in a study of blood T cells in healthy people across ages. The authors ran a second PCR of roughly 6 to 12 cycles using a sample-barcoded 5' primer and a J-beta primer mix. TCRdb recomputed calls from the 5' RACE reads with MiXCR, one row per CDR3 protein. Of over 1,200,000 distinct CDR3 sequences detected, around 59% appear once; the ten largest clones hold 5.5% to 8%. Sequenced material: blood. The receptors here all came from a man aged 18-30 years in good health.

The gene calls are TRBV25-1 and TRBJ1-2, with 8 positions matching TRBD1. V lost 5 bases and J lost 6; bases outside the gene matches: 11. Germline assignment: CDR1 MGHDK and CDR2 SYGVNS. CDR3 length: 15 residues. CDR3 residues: CASSPPGQGVDGYTF. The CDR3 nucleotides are TGTGCCAGCAGTCCACCCGGACAGGGAGTAGATGGCTACACCTTC.

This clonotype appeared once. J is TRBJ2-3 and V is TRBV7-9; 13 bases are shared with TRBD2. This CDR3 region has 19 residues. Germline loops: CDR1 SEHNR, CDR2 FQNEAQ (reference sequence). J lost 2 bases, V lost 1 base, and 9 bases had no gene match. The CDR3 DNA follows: TGTGCCAGCAGCTTAGTGGGACTAGCGGGGAAGGGCCCCACAGATACGCAGTATTTT. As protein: CASSLVGLAGKGPTDTQYF. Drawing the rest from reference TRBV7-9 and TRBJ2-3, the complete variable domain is DTGVSQNPRHKITKRGQNVTFRCDPISEHNRLYWYRQTLGQGPEFLTYFQNEAQLEKSRLLSDRFSAERPKGSFSTLEIQRTEQGDSAMYLCASSLVGLAGKGPTDTQYFGPGTRLTVL.

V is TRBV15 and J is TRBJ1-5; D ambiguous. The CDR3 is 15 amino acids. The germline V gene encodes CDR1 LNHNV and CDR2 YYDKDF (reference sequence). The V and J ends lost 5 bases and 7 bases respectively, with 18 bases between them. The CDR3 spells CATSATVGVNQPQHF. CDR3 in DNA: TGTGCCACCAGCGCCACAGTTGGGGTCAACCAGCCCCAGCATTTT.

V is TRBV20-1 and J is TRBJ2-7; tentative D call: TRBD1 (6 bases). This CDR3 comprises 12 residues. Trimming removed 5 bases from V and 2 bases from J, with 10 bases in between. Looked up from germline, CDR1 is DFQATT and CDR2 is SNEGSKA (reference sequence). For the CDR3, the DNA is TGCAGTGCTTCGGACAGTACCTACGAGCAGTACTTC. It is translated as CSASDSTYEQYF.

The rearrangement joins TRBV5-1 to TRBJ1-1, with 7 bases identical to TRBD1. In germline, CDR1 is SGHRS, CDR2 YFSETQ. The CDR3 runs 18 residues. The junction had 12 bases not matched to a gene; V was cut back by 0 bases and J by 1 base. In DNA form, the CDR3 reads TGCGCCAGCAGCTTGGCGGGGGACAGACCACAACGGAACACTGAAGCTTTCTTT. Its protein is CASSLAGDRPQRNTEAFF.

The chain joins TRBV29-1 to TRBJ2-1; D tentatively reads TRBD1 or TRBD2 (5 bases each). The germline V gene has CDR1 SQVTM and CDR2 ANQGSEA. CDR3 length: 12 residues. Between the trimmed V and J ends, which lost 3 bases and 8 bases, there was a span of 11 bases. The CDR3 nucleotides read TGCAGCGTTGACGGGACCGCAGATGAGCAGTTCTTC. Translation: CSVDGTADEQFF.

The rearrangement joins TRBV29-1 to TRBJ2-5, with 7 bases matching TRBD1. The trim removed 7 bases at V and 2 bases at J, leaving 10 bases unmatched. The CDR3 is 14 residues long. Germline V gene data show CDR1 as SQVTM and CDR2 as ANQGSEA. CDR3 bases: TGCAGCGGCGACACCCCGGGACAGCAAGAGACCCAGTACTTC. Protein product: CSGDTPGQQETQYF. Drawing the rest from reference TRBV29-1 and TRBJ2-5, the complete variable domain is SAVISQKPSRDICQRGTSLTIQCQVDSQVTMMFWYRQQPGQSLTLIATANQGSEATYESGFVIDKFPISRPNLTFSTLTVSNMSPEDSSIYLCSGDTPGQQETQYFGPGTRLLVL.

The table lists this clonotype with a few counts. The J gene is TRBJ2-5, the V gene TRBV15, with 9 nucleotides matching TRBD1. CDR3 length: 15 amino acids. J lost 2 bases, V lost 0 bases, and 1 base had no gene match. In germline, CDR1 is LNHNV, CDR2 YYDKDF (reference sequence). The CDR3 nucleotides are TGTGCCACCAGCAGAGATGGGACAGGGCAAGAGACCCAGTACTTC. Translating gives CATSRDGTGQETQYF.

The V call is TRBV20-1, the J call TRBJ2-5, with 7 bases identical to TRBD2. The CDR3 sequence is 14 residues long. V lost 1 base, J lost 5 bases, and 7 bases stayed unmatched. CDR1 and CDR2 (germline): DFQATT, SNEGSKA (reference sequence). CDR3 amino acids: CSARGRTRTETQYF. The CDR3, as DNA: TGCAGTGCTAGAGGCAGGACTAGGACGGAGACCCAGTACTTC.